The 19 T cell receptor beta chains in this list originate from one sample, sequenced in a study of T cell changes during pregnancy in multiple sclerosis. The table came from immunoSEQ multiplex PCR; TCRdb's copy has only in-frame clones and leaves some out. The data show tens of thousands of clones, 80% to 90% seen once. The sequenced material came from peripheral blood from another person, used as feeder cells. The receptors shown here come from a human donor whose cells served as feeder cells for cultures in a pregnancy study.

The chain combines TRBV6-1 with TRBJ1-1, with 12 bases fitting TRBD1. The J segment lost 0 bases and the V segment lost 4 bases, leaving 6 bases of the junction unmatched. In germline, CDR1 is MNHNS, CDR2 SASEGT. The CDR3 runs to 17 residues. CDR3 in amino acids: CASSAMGQGAMNTEAFF. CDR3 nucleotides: TGTGCCAGCAGTGCAATGGGACAGGGGGCCATGAACACTGAAGCTTTCTTT.

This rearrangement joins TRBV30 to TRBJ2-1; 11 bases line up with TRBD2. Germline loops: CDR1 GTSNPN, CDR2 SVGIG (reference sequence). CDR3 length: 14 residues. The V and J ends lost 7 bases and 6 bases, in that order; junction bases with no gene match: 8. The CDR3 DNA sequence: TGTGCCTTCGCTACTAGCGGGAGATCCAATGAGCAGTTCTTC. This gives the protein CAFATSGRSNEQFF.

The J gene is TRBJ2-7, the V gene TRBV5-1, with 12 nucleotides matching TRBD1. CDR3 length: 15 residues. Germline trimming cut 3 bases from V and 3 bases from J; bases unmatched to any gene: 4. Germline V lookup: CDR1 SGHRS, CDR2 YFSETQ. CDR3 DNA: TGCGCCAGCAGCTGGGGACAGGGGGCCGTCTACGAGCAGTACTTC. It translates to CASSWGQGAVYEQYF.

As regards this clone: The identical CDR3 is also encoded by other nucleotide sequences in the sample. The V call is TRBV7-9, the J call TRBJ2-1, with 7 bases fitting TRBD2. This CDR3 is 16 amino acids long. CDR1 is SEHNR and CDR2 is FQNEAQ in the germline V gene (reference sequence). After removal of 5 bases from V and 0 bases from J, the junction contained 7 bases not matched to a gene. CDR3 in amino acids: CASSPRGGSSYNEQFF. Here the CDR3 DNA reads TGTGCCAGCAGCCCGAGGGGCGGGAGCTCCTACAATGAGCAGTTCTTC.

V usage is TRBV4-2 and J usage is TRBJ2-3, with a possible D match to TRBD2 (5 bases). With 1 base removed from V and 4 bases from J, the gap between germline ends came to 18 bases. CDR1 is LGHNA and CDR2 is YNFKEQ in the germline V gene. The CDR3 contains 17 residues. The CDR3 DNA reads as TGTGCCAGCAGCCAAGGGGAAGGGCCGAGGGCTTCAGATACGCAGTATTTT. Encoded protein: CASSQGEGPRASDTQYF.

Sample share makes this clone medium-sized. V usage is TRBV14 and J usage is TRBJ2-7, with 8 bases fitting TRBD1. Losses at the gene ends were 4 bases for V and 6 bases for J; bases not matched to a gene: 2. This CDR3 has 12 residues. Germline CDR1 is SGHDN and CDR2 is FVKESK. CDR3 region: CASSPTGGEQYF. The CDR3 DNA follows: TGTGCCAGCAGCCCAACAGGGGGCGAGCAGTACTTC.

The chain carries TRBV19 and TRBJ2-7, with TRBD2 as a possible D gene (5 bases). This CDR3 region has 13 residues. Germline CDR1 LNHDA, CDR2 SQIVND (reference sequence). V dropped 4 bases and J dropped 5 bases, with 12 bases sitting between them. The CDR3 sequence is CASSNRGDNEQYF. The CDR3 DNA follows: TGTGCCAGTAGTAATCGGGGTGACAACGAGCAGTACTTC. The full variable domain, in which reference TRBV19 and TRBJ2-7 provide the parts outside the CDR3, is DGGITQSPKYLFRKEGQNVTLSCEQNLNHDAMYWYRQDPGQGLRLIYYSQIVNDFQKGDIAEGYSVSREKKESFPLTVTSAQKNPTAFYLCASSNRGDNEQYFGPGTRLTVT.

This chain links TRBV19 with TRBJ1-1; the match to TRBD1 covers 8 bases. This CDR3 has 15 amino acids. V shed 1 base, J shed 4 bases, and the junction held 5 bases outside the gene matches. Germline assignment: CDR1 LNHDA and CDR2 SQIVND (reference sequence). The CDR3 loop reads CASSIGRTGTTEAFF. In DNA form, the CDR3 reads TGTGCCAGTAGTATAGGTCGGACAGGGACCACTGAAGCTTTCTTT.

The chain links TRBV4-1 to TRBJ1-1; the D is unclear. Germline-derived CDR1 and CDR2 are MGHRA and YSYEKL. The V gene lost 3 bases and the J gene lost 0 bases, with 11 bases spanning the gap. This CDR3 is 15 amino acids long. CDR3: CASSQGRFMNTEAFF. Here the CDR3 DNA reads TGCGCCAGCAGCCAGGGGAGGTTCATGAACACTGAAGCTTTCTTT.

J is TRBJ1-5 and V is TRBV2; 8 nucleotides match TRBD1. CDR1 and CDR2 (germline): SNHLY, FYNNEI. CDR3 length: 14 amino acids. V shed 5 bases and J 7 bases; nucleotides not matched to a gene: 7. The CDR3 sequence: CASSFGQGHQPQHF. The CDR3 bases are TGTGCCAGCAGTTTTGGACAGGGTCACCAGCCCCAGCATTTT.

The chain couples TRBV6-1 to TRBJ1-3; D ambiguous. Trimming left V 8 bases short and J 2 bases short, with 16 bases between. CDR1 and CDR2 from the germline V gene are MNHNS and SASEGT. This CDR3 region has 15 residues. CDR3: CASDRASRPGNTIYF. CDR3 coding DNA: TGTGCCAGCGATAGGGCGTCGCGGCCTGGAAACACCATATATTTT.

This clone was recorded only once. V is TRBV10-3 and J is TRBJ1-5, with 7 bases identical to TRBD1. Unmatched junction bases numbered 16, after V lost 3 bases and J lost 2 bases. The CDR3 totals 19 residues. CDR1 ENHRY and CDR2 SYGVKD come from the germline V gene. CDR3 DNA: TGTGCCATCAGTGACGGTCCAGGGGGGTCCATCGGGGGCAATCAGCCCCAGCATTTT. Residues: CAISDGPGGSIGGNQPQHF.

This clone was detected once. The DNA for the CDR3 is TGCGCCACTGGGAGTTCAGAGTATGGCTACACCTTC. This sequence encodes CATGSSEYGYTF. The chain has TRBV5-1 and TRBJ1-2; no reliable D call. V was pared by 9 bases and J by 5 bases, with 14 bases between. The germline gives CDR1 SGHRS, CDR2 YFSETQ. This CDR3 spans 12 amino acids. The full variable domain, its missing parts supplied by reference TRBV5-1 and TRBJ1-2, is KAGVTQTPRYLIKTRGQQVTLSCSPISGHRSVSWYQQTPGQGLQFLFEYFSETQRNKGNFPGRFSGRQFSNSRSEMNVSTLELGDSALYLCATGSSEYGYTFGSGTRLTVV.

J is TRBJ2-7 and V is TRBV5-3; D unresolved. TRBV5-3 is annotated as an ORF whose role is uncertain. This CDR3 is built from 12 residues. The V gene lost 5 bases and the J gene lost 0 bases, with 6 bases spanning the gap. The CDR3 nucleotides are TGTGCCAGAAGACCCGTCTCCTACGAGCAGTACTTC. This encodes CARRPVSYEQYF.

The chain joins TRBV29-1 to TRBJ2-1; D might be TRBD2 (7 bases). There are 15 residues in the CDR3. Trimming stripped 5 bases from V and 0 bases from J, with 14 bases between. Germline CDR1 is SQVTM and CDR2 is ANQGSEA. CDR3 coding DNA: TGCAGCGTTTTAGGGGGGGTAAGCTCCTACAATGAGCAGTTCTTC. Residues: CSVLGGVSSYNEQFF.

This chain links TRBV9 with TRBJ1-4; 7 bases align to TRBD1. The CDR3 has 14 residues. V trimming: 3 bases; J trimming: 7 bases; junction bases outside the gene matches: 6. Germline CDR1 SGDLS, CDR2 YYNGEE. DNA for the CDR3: TGTGCCAGCAGCGGACAGGGTGCGGGTGAAAAACTGTTTTTT. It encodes CASSGQGAGEKLFF.

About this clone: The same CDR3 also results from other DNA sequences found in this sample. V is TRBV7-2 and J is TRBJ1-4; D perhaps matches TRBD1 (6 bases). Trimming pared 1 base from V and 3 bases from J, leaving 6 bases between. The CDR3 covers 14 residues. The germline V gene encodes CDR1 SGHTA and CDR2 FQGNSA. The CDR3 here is CASSLGTANEKLFF. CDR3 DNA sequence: TGTGCCAGCAGCTTAGGGACAGCTAATGAAAAACTGTTTTTT.

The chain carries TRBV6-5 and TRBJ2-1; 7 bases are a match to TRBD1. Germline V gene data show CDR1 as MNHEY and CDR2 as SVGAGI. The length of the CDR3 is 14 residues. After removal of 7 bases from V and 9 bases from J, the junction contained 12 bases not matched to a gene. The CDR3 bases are TGTGCCAGCACCAAACTAGGGACAGAGGGTGAGCAGTTCTTC. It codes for CASTKLGTEGEQFF.

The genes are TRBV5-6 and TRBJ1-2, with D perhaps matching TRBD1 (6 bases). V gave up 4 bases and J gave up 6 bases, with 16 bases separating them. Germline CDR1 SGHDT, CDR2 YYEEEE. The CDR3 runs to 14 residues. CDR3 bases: TGTGCCAGCAGCGGGGGCGGCCTTCGGCATGGCTACACCTTC. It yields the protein CASSGGGLRHGYTF.